This T cell receptor beta chain was captured in a study of blood T cells in healthy people across ages. Per-sample PBMC isolation yielded at least 6.5 million cells. The authors extracted at least 6 micrograms of total RNA per sample. Whole-study results and caveats: The percentage of naive T cells correlated strongly with TCR beta diversity. It was held that diversity estimates obtained from one million T cells represented underestimates.

This clonotype was detected only once. Antigen unknown. The use of a sample-barcoded 5' primer and a J-beta primer mix characterized a second PCR of roughly 6 to 11 cycles. One entry per CDR3 protein, called by TCRdb with MiXCR from the 5' RACE reads. Of around 1,800,000 distinct CDR3 sequences in the sample, 30% to 40% were seen once. Sequenced input: blood. This receptor was identified in a human donor in good health.

The CDR3 spells CASSLGETSYNEQFF. CDR3 sequence (DNA): TGTGCCAGCAGTTTGGGGGAGACCTCCTACAATGAGCAGTTCTTC. This sequence joins TRBV12-3 or TRBV12-4 and TRBJ2-1; the D gene could be TRBD1 or TRBD2 (5 bases each). The CDR3 runs 15 residues. V was cut by 3 bases and J by 0 bases, with 9 bases left in between.